Presented here are 27 T cell receptor beta chains from one specimen sequenced in a study of T cells in Graves' hyperthyroidism and ophthalmopathy (dated by TCRdb to between 2017 and 2020). Library prep was done by multiplex PCR. Data came from an Illumina HiSeq 2000. The TCR beta CDR3 regions were amplified from RNA transcripts. The TCR CDR3 was subjected to a first round of RT-PCR using the HTBI primer set and the Qiagen OneStep RT-PCR kit. TCRdb reprocessing: public reads trimmed at Q25 with fastp, clones called with MiXCR, in-frame beta chains kept. Each record represents a unique CDR3 protein, reported with the most common genes and DNA among its rows. For this sample there are about 600,000 distinct CDR3 sequences; more than 15% appear just once. Less than 3.5% of the sample comes from the top ten. Sample: blood. These receptors were collected from a middle-aged woman with Graves' ophthalmopathy.

This clonotype has a count of ten or more. V gene TRBV3-1 combines with J gene TRBJ2-7, with 7 bases aligning to TRBD2. Germline CDR1 LGHDT, CDR2 YNNKEL (reference sequence). CDR3 length equals 15 residues. With V trimmed by 1 base and J by 4 bases, 7 bases remained unmatched. The CDR3, as DNA: TGTGCCAGCAGCCAAGGTACCGGGGGGTTGTACGAGCAGTACTTC. Translating it yields CASSQGTGGLYEQYF.

The chain employs TRBV9 and TRBJ2-3; 10 bases agree with TRBD2. The trim removed 3 bases at V and 2 bases at J, leaving 6 bases unmatched. This CDR3 has 16 residues. Per the germline V gene, CDR1 is SGDLS and CDR2 is YYNGEE. CDR3 coding DNA: TGTGCCAGCAGCGGACAAGCGGGAGGGTACACAGATACGCAGTATTTT. This encodes CASSGQAGGYTDTQYF.

The chain is built from TRBV10-2 and TRBJ1-2; D is unresolved. Trimming removed 0 bases from V and 5 bases from J, with 13 bases in between. The CDR3 covers 15 residues. Germline V CDR1 and CDR2: WSHSY, SAAADI. The CDR3 reads CASSESISVQYGYTF. DNA for the CDR3: TGCGCCAGCAGTGAGTCGATCTCAGTGCAGTATGGCTACACCTTC.

This clonotype was counted ten times or more. V and J are TRBV28 and TRBJ2-1; D gene uncertain. Per the germline V gene, CDR1 is MDHEN and CDR2 is SYDVKM. The CDR3 spans 13 residues. V lost 3 bases and J 6 bases, leaving 9 bases between the germline ends. The CDR3 DNA sequence: TGTGCCAGCAGTTTTAGACTGGGCAATGAGCAGTTCTTC. Its translation is CASSFRLGNEQFF. Using reference TRBV28 and TRBJ2-1 for the parts outside the CDR3, the full variable domain is DVKVTQSSRYLVKRTGEKVFLECVQDMDHENMFWYRQDPGLGLRLIYFSYDVKMKEKGDIPEGYSVSREKKERFSLILESASTNQTSMYLCASSFRLGNEQFFGPGTRLTVL.

CDR3 nucleotide sequence: TGTGCCAGCAGCGGGACCGCCTGGAATTCACCCCTCCACTTT. Protein: CASSGTAWNSPLHF. The chain is built from TRBV9 and TRBJ1-6; no reliable D call. Germline CDR1 is SGDLS and CDR2 is YYNGEE. This CDR3 comprises 14 residues. Trimming removed 3 bases at V and 7 bases at J, with 11 bases between.

This clonotype was recorded a few times. This rearrangement joins TRBV7-9 to TRBJ1-2; D call uncertain. The CDR3 runs 16 residues. The V gene lost 0 bases and the J gene lost 3 bases, with 14 bases spanning the gap. Germline-derived CDR1 and CDR2 are SEHNR and FQNEAQ (reference sequence). Here the CDR3 DNA reads TGTGCCAGCAGCTTAGCGACTACGGAGGGTGACTATGGCTACACCTTC. It yields the protein CASSLATTEGDYGYTF.

The V gene is TRBV7-9, the J gene TRBJ2-7; 7 nucleotides match TRBD1. The V gene end was trimmed by 4 bases and the J gene end by 5 bases; junction bases not matched to a gene: 20. CDR3 length: 18 residues. From germline, CDR1 is SEHNR and CDR2 FQNEAQ (reference sequence). CDR3 amino acids: CASSSKYSDGQEGNEQYF. CDR3 in DNA: TGTGCCAGCAGCTCAAAATATAGCGATGGACAGGAAGGGAACGAGCAGTACTTC.

The rearrangement uses TRBV20-1 and TRBJ2-1; D possibly corresponds to TRBD2 (5 bases). This CDR3 has 12 amino acids. Germline lookup yields CDR1 DFQATT and CDR2 SNEGSKA (reference sequence). V was shortened by 5 bases and J by 13 bases, with 18 bases between the two germline ends. The CDR3 spells CSARTYAVAQFF. In DNA form, the CDR3 reads TGCAGTGCTCGGACTTACGCGGTTGCTCAGTTCTTC.

The chain recombines TRBV2 with TRBJ1-5; D ambiguous. V gave up 5 bases and J gave up 6 bases, with 11 bases separating them. Germline CDR1 reads SNHLY; CDR2 reads FYNNEI. The CDR3 totals 13 residues. CDR3 residues: CASSPDKFQPQHF. The CDR3, as DNA: TGTGCCAGCAGTCCTGACAAGTTTCAGCCCCAGCATTTT.

This clonotype was observed at least ten times. The genes are TRBV2 and TRBJ1-5, with TRBD1 matching 7 bases. V was pared by 6 bases and J by 6 bases, with 11 bases of the junction left unmatched. This CDR3 comprises 15 residues. Germline CDR1 is SNHLY and CDR2 is FYNNEI. In DNA, the CDR3 is TGTGCCAGCAGCGTTACAGGGGATCGTTCTCAGCCCCAGCATTTT. As protein: CASSVTGDRSQPQHF.

As for this clonotype: A much bigger clone sits one base away, suggesting this may be a read error. This sequence joins TRBV20-1 and TRBJ2-3, with D maybe TRBD2 (5 bases). Trimming removed 5 bases from V and 6 bases from J, with 12 bases in between. The CDR3 has 12 amino acids. Per the germline V gene, CDR1 is DFQATT and CDR2 is SNEGSKA (reference sequence). This chain's CDR3 is CSAARPGDTQYF. The CDR3 bases are TGCAGTGCTGCTCGTCCGGGGGATACGCAGTATTTT.

The V gene is TRBV2, the J gene TRBJ1-6, with a weak D call TRBD1 (5 bases). The CDR3 extends over 13 amino acids. Trimming removed 7 bases at V and 7 bases at J, with 11 bases between. Germline V gene sequence: CDR1 SNHLY, CDR2 FYNNEI. CDR3 DNA sequence: TGTGCCAGCATGGGGGGTTACAATTCACCCCTCCACTTT. As protein: CASMGGYNSPLHF. The whole variable domain, filled in from reference TRBV2 and TRBJ1-6, reads EPEVTQTPSHQVTQMGQEVILRCVPISNHLYFYWYRQILGQKVEFLVSFYNNEISEKSEIFDDQFSVERPDGSNFTLKIRSTKLEDSAMYFCASMGGYNSPLHFGNGTRLTVT.

This clonotype was found once. The J gene is TRBJ2-3, the V gene TRBV5-1; no firm D call. The CDR3 length is 13 residues. Trimming shortened V by 2 bases and J by 11 bases, and 15 bases separated the two germline ends. The germline gives CDR1 SGHRS, CDR2 YFSETQ. For the CDR3, the DNA is TGCGCCAGCAGCTTTTGTGACGCTCGAGTGCAGTATTTT. This codes for CASSFCDARVQYF.

This clonotype was counted many times. The chain recombines TRBV28 with TRBJ1-6; D gene unclear. Trimming took off 2 bases at V and 8 bases at J, with 10 bases between the two ends. The CDR3 has 14 amino acids. CDR1 is MDHEN and CDR2 is SYDVKM in the germline V gene. The CDR3 region has the DNA TGTGCCAGCAGTTTAAACGGGATCCATTCACCCCTCCACTTT. Translation gives CASSLNGIHSPLHF.

This clonotype was counted ten times or more. The chain is built from TRBV20-1 and TRBJ2-4, with D possibly TRBD1 on 5 matching bases. CDR1 is DFQATT, CDR2 SNEGSKA, per germline (reference sequence). The CDR3 is 15 residues long. V dropped 1 base and J dropped 1 base, with 11 bases sitting between them. The CDR3 bases are TGCAGTGCTAGAGGGACAATGGTGGCCAAAAACATTCAGTACTTC. Its translation: CSARGTMVAKNIQYF.

This chain joins TRBV30 and TRBJ2-2; D is perhaps TRBD1 (6 bases). Trimming left V 6 bases short and J 9 bases short, with 26 bases between. Germline V gene lookup returns CDR1 GTSNPN and CDR2 SVGIG (reference sequence). The CDR3 loop spans 16 amino acids. The CDR3 sequence: CACKDYRVGTNRELFF. The CDR3 nucleotides read TGTGCCTGCAAAGACTACAGGGTAGGGACGAACCGGGAGCTGTTTTTT. The full variable domain, in which reference TRBV30 and TRBJ2-2 provide the parts outside the CDR3, is SQTIHQWPATLVQPVGSPLSLECTVEGTSNPNLYWYRQAAGRGLQLLFYSVGIGQISSEVPQNLSASRPQDRQFILSSKKLLLSDSGFYLCACKDYRVGTNRELFFGEGSRLTVL.

This clonotype was seen many times. The genes are TRBV5-1 and TRBJ2-3; D could derive from TRBD1 or TRBD2 (6 bases each). Germline-derived CDR1 and CDR2 are SGHRS and YFSETQ. This CDR3 region has 16 residues. Trimming took 5 bases from V and 2 from J, leaving 18 bases between them. The CDR3 reads CASRHRDFRTTDTQYF. The CDR3 coding sequence is TGCGCCAGCAGACACAGGGACTTTAGAACCACAGATACGCAGTATTTT.

The CDR3: CASGNIQESTDTQYF. The DNA for the CDR3 is TGTGCTAGTGGCAACATACAGGAAAGCACAGATACGCAGTATTTT. V usage is TRBV12-5 and J usage is TRBJ2-3, with D possibly matching TRBD1 (5 bases). V shed 6 bases and J shed 0 bases, with 13 bases lying between them. The CDR3 extends over 15 amino acids. Germline values: CDR1 LGHNT, CDR2 FRNRAP.

CDR3 loop: CASRKQGYGNTGELFF. The CDR3 DNA is TGTGCCAGCAGGAAACAGGGTTATGGGAACACCGGGGAGCTGTTTTTT. The chain couples TRBV6-1 to TRBJ2-2, with D tentatively TRBD1 (6 bases). The CDR3 spans 16 residues. The V gene's germline CDR1 is MNHNS and CDR2 SASEGT. Trimming cost V 6 bases and J 1 base, with 15 bases left between them.

This clonotype was seen ten or more times. J is TRBJ1-5 and V is TRBV3-1; weak D call: TRBD1 (5 bases). The CDR3 spans 14 residues. Trimming cost V 1 base and J 5 bases, with 9 bases left between them. Germline lookup yields CDR1 LGHDT and CDR2 YNNKEL (reference sequence). The CDR3 DNA follows: TGTGCCAGCAGCCAAGGGGGGATAGATCAGCCCCAGCATTTT. Translation gives CASSQGGIDQPQHF.

This clonotype was counted many times. This chain uses TRBV5-1 with TRBJ1-1, with TRBD1 as a possible D gene (6 bases). The germline V gene encodes CDR1 SGHRS and CDR2 YFSETQ. The CDR3 totals 15 residues. The ends were cut back, 4 bases at V and 5 bases at J, with 18 bases in the middle. The CDR3 is CASSRGGTSGTEAFF. In nucleotides, the CDR3 is TGCGCCAGCAGCAGAGGGGGGACGTCTGGGACTGAAGCTTTCTTT.

This clonotype appeared a single time. V and J are TRBV7-3 and TRBJ2-2; D may be TRBD2 (6 bases). This CDR3 is built from 16 residues. Germline V CDR1 and CDR2: SGHTA, FQGTGA. The V end lost 5 bases, the J end lost 7 bases, and 20 bases lay between the germline ends. The CDR3: CASSLEAGLGDGELFF. For the CDR3, the DNA is TGTGCCAGCAGCCTCGAGGCGGGACTGGGAGACGGGGAGCTGTTTTTT.

The CDR3 DNA sequence: TGTGCCAGCAGTTTAAGGGACAGAGCTTTCTTT. Encoded protein: CASSLRDRAFF. V usage is TRBV12-3 or TRBV12-4 and J usage is TRBJ1-1; the match to TRBD1 covers 7 bases. V dropped 2 bases and J dropped 10; count of bases not matched to a gene: 1. The CDR3 is 11 amino acids.

This clonotype has at least ten counts. V usage is TRBV10-2 and J usage is TRBJ1-1; no reliable D call. Germline values: CDR1 WSHSY, CDR2 SAAADI. V was cut by 8 bases and J by 0 bases, with 7 bases left in between. The length of the CDR3 is 12 residues. Written as DNA, the CDR3 is TGCGCCAGCCAGACATTGAACACTGAAGCTTTCTTT. Translating it yields CASQTLNTEAFF.

This clonotype was counted at least ten times. The rearrangement links TRBV6-5 to TRBJ1-1; TRBD1 is a possible D gene (6 bases). Looked up from germline, CDR1 is MNHEY and CDR2 is SVGAGI. With 0 bases removed from V and 11 bases from J, the gap between germline ends came to 22 bases. CDR3 size: 16 residues. In DNA form, the CDR3 reads TGTGCCAGCAGTTACTCTGGGCGGGCAGGGAGGGGGTCGGCTTTCTTT. Translating it yields CASSYSGRAGRGSAFF.

The V and J genes are TRBV27 and TRBJ2-7; D not resolved. Germline V gives CDR1 MNHEY, CDR2 SMNVEV (reference sequence). The V and J ends lost 5 bases and 0 bases respectively, with 14 bases between them. The CDR3 is 15 amino acids. The CDR3 region has the DNA TGTGCCAGCAGTCTCTTTTCTCCGAACTCCTACGAGCAGTACTTC. Amino acid sequence: CASSLFSPNSYEQYF.

This clonotype showed up just a few times. The chain carries TRBV27 and TRBJ1-4; D gene uncertain. The germline gives CDR1 MNHEY, CDR2 SMNVEV (reference sequence). The CDR3 sequence is 15 residues long. Trimming stripped 2 bases from V and 1 base from J, with 8 bases between. The CDR3: CASSLVGGTNEKLFF. In nucleotides, the CDR3 is TGTGCCAGCAGTTTAGTCGGCGGAACTAATGAAAAACTGTTTTTT.